The following is a T cell receptor (beta chain) sequence with its context. Its antigen is as yet unknown. The data originate from a study of cytomegalovirus exposure and HLA in healthy donors. Study conclusions and caveats: It was confirmed in vitro that a few of the CMV-associated chains were specific for CMV antigens. In the approximately 130 validation repertoires, around 95% of cluster scores exceeded 0, per a later analysis.

Sequencing was performed with immunoSEQ multiplex PCR; in TCRdb, only in-frame clones are kept and a portion is missing. The table shows 150,000 to 160,000 clones, with 75% to 90% occurring only once. The germline CDR1 and CDR2 sequences are SNHLY and FYNNEI. The CDR3 runs 15 residues. V was pared by 6 bases and J by 0 bases, with 13 bases between. This rearrangement joins TRBV2 to TRBJ2-3; D might be TRBD2 (6 bases). The receptor comes from a man aged 18 to 29 in good health and CMV-seropositive. The sequenced sample consisted of PBMCs. The CDR3 DNA is TGTGCCAGCAGATACCGGGACTTCAGCACAGATACGCAGTATTTT. Translating it yields CASRYRDFSTDTQYF.